These 17 T cell receptor beta chains were sequenced from one sample in a study of cytomegalovirus exposure and HLA in healthy donors. Vbeta (60) and Jbeta (13) primers were used in the PCR. Some clones are missing from TCRdb's copy, which holds only in-frame ones; the method was immunoSEQ multiplex PCR. This table holds about 140,000 clones, just over 65% found once. Sequencing was performed on PBMCs. The source of these receptors is a woman in her sixties in good health and CMV-seronegative.

The chain combines TRBV19 with TRBJ2-3; D is possibly TRBD2 (7 bases). The CDR3 loop spans 17 amino acids. Germline V lookup: CDR1 LNHDA, CDR2 SQIVND (reference sequence). The ends were cut back, 4 bases at V and 0 bases at J, with 17 bases in the middle. In DNA form, the CDR3 reads TGTGCCAGTAGTACTCGTACGGGGGGCACTAGCACAGATACGCAGTATTTT. Its translation is CASSTRTGGTSTDTQYF.

The chain couples TRBV5-1 to TRBJ1-1; 8 positions agree with TRBD1. Trimming took 1 base from V and 1 from J; bases not matched to a gene: 6. Germline values: CDR1 SGHRS, CDR2 YFSETQ. The CDR3 consists of 16 residues. The CDR3 sequence: CASSLMLGQGNTEAFF. The CDR3 DNA follows: TGCGCCAGCAGCTTGATGCTCGGACAGGGGAACACTGAAGCTTTCTTT.

The genes are TRBV2 and TRBJ1-2; D is uncertain. Deletions cut 3 bases from V and 0 bases from J, with 8 bases between. CDR3 length: 14 amino acids. Germline CDR1 and CDR2: SNHLY and FYNNEI. CDR3 sequence reads: CASSDHSANYGYTF. DNA of the CDR3: TGTGCCAGCAGTGATCACAGTGCTAACTATGGCTACACCTTC.

The chain has TRBV25-1 and TRBJ1-1; TRBD1 aligns across 10 bases. Germline V lookup: CDR1 MGHDK, CDR2 SYGVNS. V lost 6 bases to trimming and J lost 11 bases; unmatched junction nucleotides: 6. The length of the CDR3 is 12 residues. The CDR3 nucleotides are TGTGCCAGCAGAACGGGACAGGGGAGGGCTTTCTTT. Its protein product is CASRTGQGRAFF. The entire variable domain, with the rest obtained from reference TRBV25-1 and TRBJ1-1, is as follows: EADIYQTPRYLVIGTGKKITLECSQTMGHDKMYWYQQDPGMELHLIHYSYGVNSTEKGDLSSESTVSRIRTEHFPLTLESARPSHTSQYLCASRTGQGRAFFGQGTRLTVV.

The CDR3 region is CASSPQFSYNEQFF. CDR3 coding DNA: TGCGCCAGCAGCCCCCAGTTCTCCTACAATGAGCAGTTCTTC. V and J are TRBV5-1 and TRBJ2-1; no reliable D call. The germline V gene has CDR1 SGHRS and CDR2 YFSETQ. The CDR3 spans 14 residues. V was pared by 4 bases and J by 0 bases, with 8 bases between.

The chain joins TRBV11-2 to TRBJ2-2; no firm D call. Germline loops: CDR1 SGHAT, CDR2 FQNNGV. CDR3 size: 15 residues. V was cut by 4 bases and J by 5 bases, with 14 bases left in between. CDR3 sequence: CASSSDHMRTGELFF. DNA for the CDR3: TGTGCCAGCAGCTCCGATCATATGAGAACCGGGGAGCTGTTTTTT.

This sequence joins TRBV7-3 and TRBJ1-3; perhaps TRBD1 as D (6 bases). V was cut by 5 bases and J by 4 bases, with 12 bases left in between. The V gene's germline CDR1 is SGHTA and CDR2 FQGTGA. This CDR3 spans 14 amino acids. CDR3 in DNA: TGTGCCAGCAGCGCCGGACAGTTCGGAAACACCATATATTTT. Translated, it gives CASSAGQFGNTIYF.

V gene TRBV4-1 combines with J gene TRBJ2-3, with D possibly TRBD1 on 5 matching bases. Trimming shortened V by 5 bases and J by 6 bases, and 12 bases separated the two germline ends. Germline V lookup: CDR1 MGHRA, CDR2 YSYEKL. CDR3 size: 13 residues. This chain's CDR3 is CASSATASDTQYF. The CDR3 DNA reads TGCGCCAGCAGCGCGACAGCCTCCGATACGCAGTATTTT.

The rearrangement uses TRBV29-1 and TRBJ1-1, with D perhaps TRBD1 (5 bases). The germline V gene encodes CDR1 SQVTM and CDR2 ANQGSEA. The CDR3 is 11 residues long. V lost 5 bases to trimming and J lost 11 bases, with 15 bases between them. CDR3 protein: CSVQGRIEAFF. CDR3 bases: TGCAGCGTTCAGGGCAGGATAGAGGCTTTCTTT.

V gene TRBV5-5 combines with J gene TRBJ2-5; 13 nucleotides match TRBD2. This CDR3 spans 15 amino acids. Germline values: CDR1 SGHKS, CDR2 YYEKEE (reference sequence). V shed 4 bases and J 4 bases; nucleotides not matched to a gene: 4. The CDR3 DNA sequence: TGTGCCAGCAGCACGGGACTAGCGGGACGAGAGACCCAGTACTTC. Residues: CASSTGLAGRETQYF.

The chain employs TRBV2 and TRBJ1-5; 9 nucleotides agree with TRBD1. The CDR3 sequence is 14 residues long. CDR1 and CDR2 (germline): SNHLY, FYNNEI. With V trimmed by 6 bases and J by 5 bases, 5 bases remained unmatched. In nucleotides, the CDR3 is TGTGCCAGCAGCATTAGGACAGGGGATCAGCCCCAGCATTTT. Its translation is CASSIRTGDQPQHF.

This clone was observed a few times. Germline and junction disagree at one end, which may indicate a read error. The CDR3 DNA follows: TGTTCCAGCAGCCGGCGGAGACTAGCGGGAGGCCTCTCCTACGAGCAGTACTTC. This gives the protein CSSSRRRLAGGLSYEQYF. The chain recombines TRBV7-9 with TRBJ2-7; 13 bases are shared with TRBD2. This CDR3 is 18 amino acids long. The germline CDR1 and CDR2 sequences are SEHNR and FQNEAQ (reference sequence). The complete variable domain, with remaining parts taken from reference TRBV7-9 and TRBJ2-7, reads DTGVSQNPRHKITKRGQNVTFRCDPISEHNRLYWYRQTLGQGPEFLTYFQNEAQLEKSRLLSDRFSAERPKGSFSTLEIQRTEQGDSAMYLCSSSRRRLAGGLSYEQYFGPGTRLTVT.

The rearrangement joins TRBV27 to TRBJ2-2, with unresolved D. This CDR3 has 14 amino acids. Germline V gene data show CDR1 as MNHEY and CDR2 as SMNVEV (reference sequence). Trimming removed 2 bases from V and 2 bases from J, with 6 bases in between. The CDR3 spells CASSLRENTGELFF. The CDR3 DNA follows: TGTGCCAGCAGTTTAAGAGAAAACACCGGGGAGCTGTTTTTT.

CDR3 residues: CASSPTGGGNEKLFF. CDR3 bases: TGTGCCAGCAGTCCCACAGGGGGTGGTAATGAAAAACTGTTTTTT. The chain uses TRBV7-2 and TRBJ1-4; 8 nucleotides match TRBD1. This CDR3 contains 15 residues. Unmatched junction bases numbered 7, after V lost 6 bases and J lost 4 bases. Germline lookup yields CDR1 SGHTA and CDR2 FQGNSA. Variable domain in full (rest from reference TRBV7-2 and TRBJ1-4): GAGVSQSPSNKVTEKGKDVELRCDPISGHTALYWYRQSLGQGLEFLIYFQGNSAPDKSGLPSDRFSAERTGGSVSTLTIQRTQQEDSAVYLCASSPTGGGNEKLFFGSGTQLSVL.

This clone was counted a single time. The sample has other DNA sequences that encode this CDR3 too. The chain employs TRBV5-1 and TRBJ2-1; TRBD2 is a possible D gene (5 bases). The CDR3 spans 14 residues. Trimming shortened V by 0 bases and J by 7 bases, and 11 bases separated the two germline ends. The germline CDR1 and CDR2 sequences are SGHRS and YFSETQ. In DNA, the CDR3 is TGCGCCAGCAGCTTGGGAGGGTCCGGGAATGAGCAGTTCTTC. This gives the protein CASSLGGSGNEQFF.

This clone came up once. The V and J genes are TRBV7-2 and TRBJ2-7; D is perhaps TRBD2 (7 bases). V lost 7 bases and J 4 bases, leaving 17 bases between the germline ends. The CDR3 has 14 residues. CDR1 and CDR2 from the germline V gene are SGHTA and FQGNSA. In nucleotides, the CDR3 is TGTGCCAGCATAGGGGGGGCTGGAGGGTACGAGCAGTACTTC. Amino acids: CASIGGAGGYEQYF.

The rearrangement links TRBV30 to TRBJ1-4; no definite D call. CDR1 and CDR2 (germline): GTSNPN, SVGIG (reference sequence). Trimming shortened V by 0 bases and J by 3 bases, and 8 bases separated the two germline ends. The CDR3 has 14 amino acids. CDR3 DNA: TGTGCCTGGAGTGTGAGGAGAGCTAATGAAAAACTGTTTTTT. Encoded protein: CAWSVRRANEKLFF.